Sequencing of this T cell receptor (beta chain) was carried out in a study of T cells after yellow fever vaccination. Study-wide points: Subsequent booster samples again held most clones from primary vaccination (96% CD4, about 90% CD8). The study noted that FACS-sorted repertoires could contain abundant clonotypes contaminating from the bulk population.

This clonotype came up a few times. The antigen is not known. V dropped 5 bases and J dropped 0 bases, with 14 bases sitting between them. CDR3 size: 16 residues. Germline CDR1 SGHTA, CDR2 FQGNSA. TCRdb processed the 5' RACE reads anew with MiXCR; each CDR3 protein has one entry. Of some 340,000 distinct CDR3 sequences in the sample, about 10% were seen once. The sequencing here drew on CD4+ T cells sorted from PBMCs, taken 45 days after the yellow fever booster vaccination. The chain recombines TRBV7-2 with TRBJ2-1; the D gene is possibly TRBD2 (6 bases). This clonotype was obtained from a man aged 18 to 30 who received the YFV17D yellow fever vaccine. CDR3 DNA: TGTGCCAGCAGCCAGGGACTGGGGAGCTCCTACAATGAGCAGTTCTTC. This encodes CASSQGLGSSYNEQFF. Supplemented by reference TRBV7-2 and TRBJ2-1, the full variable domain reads GAGVSQSPSNKVTEKGKDVELRCDPISGHTALYWYRQSLGQGLEFLIYFQGNSAPDKSGLPSDRFSAERTGGSVSTLTIQRTQQEDSAVYLCASSQGLGSSYNEQFFGPGTRLTVL.